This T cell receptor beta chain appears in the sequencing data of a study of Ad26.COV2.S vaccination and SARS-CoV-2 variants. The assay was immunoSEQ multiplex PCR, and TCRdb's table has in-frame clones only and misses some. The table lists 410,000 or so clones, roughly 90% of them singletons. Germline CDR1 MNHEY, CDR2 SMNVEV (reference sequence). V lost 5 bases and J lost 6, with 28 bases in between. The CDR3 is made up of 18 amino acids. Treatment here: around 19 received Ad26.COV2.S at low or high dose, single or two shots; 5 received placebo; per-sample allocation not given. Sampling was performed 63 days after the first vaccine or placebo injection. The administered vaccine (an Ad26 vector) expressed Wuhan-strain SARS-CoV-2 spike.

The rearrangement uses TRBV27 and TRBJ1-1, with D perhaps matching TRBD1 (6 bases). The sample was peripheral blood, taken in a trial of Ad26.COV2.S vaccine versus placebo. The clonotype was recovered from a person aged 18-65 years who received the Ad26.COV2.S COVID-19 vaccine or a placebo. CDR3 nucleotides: TGTGCCAGCAGTATCCAGTCCCCTCCCAGGGGAGGATGGGCTGAAGCTTTCTTT. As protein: CASSIQSPPRGGWAEAFF.